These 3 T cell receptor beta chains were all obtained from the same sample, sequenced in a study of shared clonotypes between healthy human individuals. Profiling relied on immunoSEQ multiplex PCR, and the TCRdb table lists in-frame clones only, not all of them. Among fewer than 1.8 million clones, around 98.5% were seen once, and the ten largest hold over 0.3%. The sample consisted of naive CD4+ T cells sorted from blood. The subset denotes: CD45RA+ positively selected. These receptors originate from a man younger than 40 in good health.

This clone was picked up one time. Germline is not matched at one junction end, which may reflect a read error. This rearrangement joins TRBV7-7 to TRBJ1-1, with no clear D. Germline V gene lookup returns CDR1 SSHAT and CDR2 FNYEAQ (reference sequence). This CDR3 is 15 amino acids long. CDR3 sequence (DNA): TGTGCTAGCAGCGCCCGAGTCTCGGGGAACACTGAAGCTTTCTTT. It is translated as CASSARVSGNTEAFF.

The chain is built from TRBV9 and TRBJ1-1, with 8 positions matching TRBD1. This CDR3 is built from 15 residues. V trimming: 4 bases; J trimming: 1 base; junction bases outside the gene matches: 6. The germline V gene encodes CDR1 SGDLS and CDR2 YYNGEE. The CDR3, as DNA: TGTGCCAGCAGCCTAGAGGGGACAGGGAACACTGAAGCTTTCTTT. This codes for CASSLEGTGNTEAFF.

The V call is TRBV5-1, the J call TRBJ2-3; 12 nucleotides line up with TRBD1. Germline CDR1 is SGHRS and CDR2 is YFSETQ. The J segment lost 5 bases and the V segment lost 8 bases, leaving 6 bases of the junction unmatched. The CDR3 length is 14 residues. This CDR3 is CASTGTGGRDTQYF. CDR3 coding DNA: TGCGCCAGTACCGGGACAGGGGGCCGAGATACGCAGTATTTT.